This T cell receptor beta chain was captured in a study of regulatory T cells in long-lasting Graves disease. General study points: Peripheral blood was the sole material, not thyroid tissue.

Germline CDR1 MNHEY, CDR2 SVGEGT. The CDR3 covers 16 residues. Time point reported: persistent/refractory GD, antithyroid drugs over 5 years with positive TRAb. Generation of the TCR library employed RNA extracted from PBMCs. CDR3-region Arm-PCR and iRepertoire HTBI primers produced the TCR beta libraries. Using its own MiXCR run on the multiplex PCR reads, TCRdb lists one record per CDR3 protein. The table shows some 470,000 distinct CDR3 sequences, with about 22% occurring only once. Note on this clonotype: The antigen is not known. Sequence at one end of the junction differs from germline and may be a read error.

This receptor was identified in a female donor with Graves disease. This rearrangement joins TRBV6-2 or TRBV6-3 to TRBJ2-7, with 13 bases fitting TRBD2. This material consisted of peripheral blood mononuclear cells (PBMCs), taken when the disease was refractory, from a patient treated with antithyroid drugs. CDR3 loop: CASSSGLAGDSYEQYF. The CDR3 DNA is TGTGCCAGCAGTTCCGGACTAGCGGGGGACTCCTATGAGCAGTACTTC.